Below are 27 T cell receptor beta chains sequenced from a single sample in a study of T cells in Graves' hyperthyroidism and ophthalmopathy. TCR beta CDR3 sequences were amplified from RNA transcripts. The study used the HTBI primer set for a first-round RT-PCR of the TCR CDR3. Each CDR3 protein is one row after TCRdb ran MiXCR on the multiplex PCR reads. The sample lists about 420,000 distinct CDR3 sequences, around 13% occurring once. The sample comprised blood. The receptors here all came from a woman in her late teens or twenties with Graves' hyperthyroidism.

The chain has TRBV6-1 and TRBJ2-2, with TRBD1 matching over 10 bases. The CDR3 is 14 amino acids. The V gene's germline CDR1 is MNHNS and CDR2 SASEGT. Germline trimming cut 6 bases from V and 6 bases from J; bases unmatched to any gene: 4. This chain's CDR3 is CASRRQGASGELFF. The CDR3 DNA reads as TGTGCCAGCAGACGACAGGGGGCTTCCGGGGAGCTGTTTTTT.

This chain joins TRBV19 and TRBJ1-5, with D maybe TRBD1 (5 bases). Trimming left V 4 bases short and J 2 bases short, with 15 bases between. The germline gives CDR1 LNHDA, CDR2 SQIVND (reference sequence). The CDR3 has 16 residues. The CDR3 here is CASSTPGLGGNQPQHF. CDR3 sequence (DNA): TGTGCCAGTAGTACCCCGGGGCTTGGGGGCAATCAGCCCCAGCATTTT.

The table lists this clonotype with a few counts. V usage is TRBV10-3 and J usage is TRBJ1-1, with D tentatively TRBD1 (6 bases). Trimming cost V 2 bases and J 6 bases, with 13 bases left between them. CDR3 length: 14 amino acids. CDR1 and CDR2 (germline): ENHRY, SYGVKD. This chain's CDR3 is CAISEGRGGAEAFF. DNA for the CDR3: TGTGCCATCAGTGAGGGACGGGGGGGCGCTGAAGCTTTCTTT.

Points on this clonotype: A read error may explain this, as a much larger clone is one base away. The gene calls are TRBV27 and TRBJ2-7; either TRBD1 or TRBD2 may supply D (5 bases each). The germline V gene has CDR1 MNHEY and CDR2 SMNVEV (reference sequence). This CDR3 comprises 15 residues. The CDR3 spells CAGSSWAGTSYEQYF. The CDR3 bases are TGTGCCGGCAGTTCCTGGGCAGGGACGAGCTACGAGCAGTACTTC.

Ten or more counts support this clonotype. The chain joins TRBV16 to TRBJ2-2, with 9 bases matching TRBD1. The CDR3 spans 15 residues. V trimming: 4 bases; J trimming: 4 bases; junction bases outside the gene matches: 4. CDR1 and CDR2 from the germline V gene are KGHSY and FQNENV. CDR3 region: CASSRGDRATGELFF. The CDR3 coding sequence is TGTGCCAGCAGCCGCGGGGACAGGGCCACCGGGGAGCTGTTTTTT.

V and J are TRBV5-4 and TRBJ2-1; 7 bases align to TRBD2. CDR3 size: 14 residues. Germline CDR1 is SGHNT and CDR2 is YYREEE (reference sequence). J was trimmed by 6 bases and V by 4 bases; bases with no gene match: 7. For the CDR3, the DNA is TGTGCCAGCAGCCAAAAGACTAGCCCCAATGAGCAGTTCTTC. Translating gives CASSQKTSPNEQFF.

This clonotype was seen a handful of times. The chain employs TRBV19 and TRBJ2-1; D unresolved. The V and J ends lost 9 bases and 2 bases respectively, with 14 bases between them. CDR3 length: 14 amino acids. The germline V gene has CDR1 LNHDA and CDR2 SQIVND (reference sequence). CDR3 sequence reads: CASRVGGAYNEQFF. As DNA, the CDR3 is TGTGCCAGCCGCGTGGGTGGGGCCTACAATGAGCAGTTCTTC.

This chain connects TRBV12-5 to TRBJ1-1; D gene ambiguous. CDR3 size: 13 residues. Trimming shortened V by 2 bases and J by 6 bases, and 10 bases separated the two germline ends. Germline-derived CDR1 and CDR2 are LGHNT and FRNRAP. The CDR3 coding sequence is TGTGCTAGTGGTTTGAGAGTCGGCTCTGAAGCTTTCTTT. This translates into CASGLRVGSEAFF.

This clonotype was seen at least ten times. This chain joins TRBV28 and TRBJ1-6; 11 nucleotides agree with TRBD1. Germline V gene sequence: CDR1 MDHEN, CDR2 SYDVKM. J was trimmed by 10 bases and V by 8 bases; bases with no gene match: 7. This CDR3 spans 14 amino acids. CDR3 protein: CASGWTGGRSPLHF. The CDR3 region has the DNA TGTGCCAGCGGCTGGACAGGGGGCCGATCACCCCTCCACTTT.

The chain combines TRBV6-2 or TRBV6-3 with TRBJ1-1; D unclear. Germline-derived CDR1 and CDR2 are MNHEY and SVGEGT. With 2 bases removed from V and 4 bases from J, the gap between germline ends came to 8 bases. The length of the CDR3 is 13 residues. The CDR3 sequence: CASSYGEVTEAFF. The CDR3 nucleotides are TGTGCCAGCAGTTACGGGGAGGTCACTGAAGCTTTCTTT.

This clonotype was observed a handful of times. The CDR3 DNA reads TGTGCCAGCAGCTTAGTTTGGACCGGGTCCTCAAACACCGGGGAGCTGTTTTTT. Translated, it gives CASSLVWTGSSNTGELFF. The gene calls are TRBV11-3 and TRBJ2-2; no clear D gene. CDR1 SGHNT and CDR2 YENEEA come from the germline V gene. V shed 1 base and J shed 2 bases, with 17 bases lying between them. This CDR3 has 18 residues.

This clonotype was seen only a few times. The germline gene is not matched at one end of the junction; a read error may be the cause. The V call is TRBV20-1, the J call TRBJ2-1, with D uncertain. The germline V gene encodes CDR1 DFQATT and CDR2 SNEGSKA (reference sequence). The CDR3 length is 14 residues. The CDR3 region has the DNA TGCAGTGCAAGAGACTGGAGCTCCTACAATGAGCAGTTCTTC. This translates into CSARDWSSYNEQFF.

This clonotype was recorded many times. J is TRBJ2-5 and V is TRBV11-2; 7 bases match TRBD2. Germline lookup yields CDR1 SGHAT and CDR2 FQNNGV. CDR3 length equals 16 residues. Trimming removed 7 bases from V and 2 bases from J; junction bases left unmatched: 13. The CDR3 protein is CASTPSGGAGQETQYF. CDR3 sequence (DNA): TGTGCCAGCACGCCCAGTGGGGGAGCGGGGCAAGAGACCCAGTACTTC.

In this sample, this clonotype turned up once. The chain has TRBV30 and TRBJ1-1; no firm D call. Germline loops: CDR1 GTSNPN, CDR2 SVGIG (reference sequence). V gave up 0 bases and J gave up 6 bases, with 8 bases separating them. This CDR3 has 12 residues. For the CDR3, the DNA is TGTGCCTGGAGTGTCCTCGAGCCTGAAGCTTTCTTT. It codes for CAWSVLEPEAFF.

This clonotype was counted a few times. The J gene is TRBJ2-7, the V gene TRBV7-8, with 9 bases aligning to TRBD1. CDR1 SGHVS and CDR2 FQNEAQ come from the germline V gene. The CDR3 consists of 15 residues. Losses at the gene ends were 1 base for V and 3 bases for J; bases not matched to a gene: 4. The CDR3 protein is CASSLEGTGYYEQYF. The CDR3 DNA reads as TGTGCCAGCAGCTTAGAGGGGACAGGGTACTACGAGCAGTACTTC.

This chain joins TRBV5-8 and TRBJ1-1; D is ambiguous. The germline V gene has CDR1 SGHTS and CDR2 YDEGEE. This CDR3 is 14 amino acids long. V dropped 0 bases and J dropped 3 bases, with 9 bases sitting between them. CDR3 nucleotide sequence: TGTGCCAGCAGCTTGGGGCCAGATTACACTGAAGCTTTCTTT. It encodes CASSLGPDYTEAFF. The full variable domain, with the rest looked up from reference TRBV5-8 and TRBJ1-1, is EAGVTQSPTHLIKTRGQQATLRCSPISGHTSVYWYQQALGLGLQFLLWYDEGEERNRGNFPPRFSGRQFPNYSSELNVNALELEDSALYLCASSLGPDYTEAFFGQGTRLTVV.

This clonotype was seen repeatedly, ten times or more. This chain uses TRBV27 with TRBJ2-3; the match to TRBD2 covers 7 bases. Trimming at V came to 0 bases and at J to 3 bases, leaving 12 bases not matched to a gene. The CDR3 has 18 residues. The germline CDR1 and CDR2 sequences are MNHEY and SMNVEV (reference sequence). CDR3 residues: CASSLSSSAGYWTDTQYF. In DNA form, the CDR3 reads TGTGCCAGCAGTTTATCATCGTCAGCGGGATATTGGACAGATACGCAGTATTTT.

The chain combines TRBV11-2 with TRBJ1-2, with TRBD1 as a possible D gene (5 bases). In germline, CDR1 is SGHAT, CDR2 FQNNGV. The CDR3 runs to 14 residues. The V gene lost 0 bases and the J gene lost 8 bases, with 13 bases spanning the gap. CDR3 residues: CASSLEFREGGYTF. Written as DNA, the CDR3 is TGTGCCAGCAGCTTAGAATTCAGGGAAGGCGGCTACACCTTC.

The chain couples TRBV28 to TRBJ2-3, with 7 bases lining up with TRBD2. J gave up 2 bases and V 6 bases, and 11 bases lay outside the gene matches. This CDR3 is 16 amino acids long. Germline assignment: CDR1 MDHEN and CDR2 SYDVKM. The CDR3 loop reads CASRTGLAEDTDTQYF. In nucleotides, the CDR3 is TGTGCCAGCAGGACGGGTCTAGCGGAAGACACAGATACGCAGTATTTT.

This clonotype was picked up many times. The CDR3 bases are TGCGCCAGCAGCTTGGAACCGACTAGCGGGAGGGCCGGCAATGAGCAGTTCTTC. It yields the protein CASSLEPTSGRAGNEQFF. This rearrangement joins TRBV5-1 to TRBJ2-1; TRBD2 matches 14 bases. Germline V CDR1 and CDR2: SGHRS, YFSETQ. The CDR3 spans 18 residues. J was trimmed by 6 bases and V by 0 bases; bases with no gene match: 8.

This clonotype was seen at least ten times. The chain joins TRBV12-3 or TRBV12-4 to TRBJ1-5, with TRBD1 identical over 10 bases. V lost 6 bases and J lost 7; bases outside the gene matches: 9. CDR3 size: 15 residues. CDR3: CASRPGTGVHQPQHF. The CDR3 nucleotides read TGTGCCAGCAGACCCGGGACAGGGGTTCACCAGCCCCAGCATTTT.

This clonotype was detected ten times or more. The chain combines TRBV28 with TRBJ2-1; possibly TRBD2 for D (6 bases). CDR1 is MDHEN, CDR2 SYDVKM, per germline. The V end lost 10 bases, the J end lost 3 bases, and 16 bases lay between the germline ends. The CDR3 has 14 residues. The CDR3 coding sequence is TGTGCCACCAGACGTGGGAGGAACTACAATGAGCAGTTCTTC. This translates into CATRRGRNYNEQFF.

This clonotype was counted between two and nine times. The CDR3 nucleotides read TGCAGTGCTAGAGTGCCTACTAACTACGAGCAGTACTTC. It yields the protein CSARVPTNYEQYF. This chain links TRBV20-1 with TRBJ2-7; D remains unclear. V was clipped by 1 base and J by 3 bases, with 10 bases between them. Per the germline V gene, CDR1 is DFQATT and CDR2 is SNEGSKA (reference sequence). The CDR3 loop spans 13 amino acids.

In its sample, this clonotype was seen many times. The chain joins TRBV27 to TRBJ1-1, with TRBD1 identical over 7 bases. The germline V gene encodes CDR1 MNHEY and CDR2 SMNVEV (reference sequence). The CDR3 is 12 amino acids. Unmatched junction bases numbered 5, after V lost 6 bases and J lost 7 bases. This CDR3 is CASSGQEHEAFF. DNA for the CDR3: TGTGCCAGCAGCGGACAGGAACATGAAGCTTTCTTT.

This chain links TRBV19 with TRBJ1-1, with D perhaps matching TRBD1 (6 bases). Germline assignment: CDR1 LNHDA and CDR2 SQIVND (reference sequence). The CDR3 runs 15 residues. V dropped 0 bases and J dropped 0 bases, with 8 bases sitting between them. The CDR3 DNA follows: TGTGCCAGTAGTATAGAGACAGGTTTGAACACTGAAGCTTTCTTT. Translation gives CASSIETGLNTEAFF.

This rearrangement joins TRBV3-1 to TRBJ1-2; the D gene is possibly TRBD1 (6 bases). CDR3 length: 13 residues. V was clipped by 5 bases and J by 7 bases, with 14 bases between them. Per germline, CDR1 LGHDT and CDR2 YNNKEL (reference sequence). Here the CDR3 DNA reads TGTGCCAGCAGCAGCGCAGGGGAGTCTGGCTACACCTTC. Translated, it gives CASSSAGESGYTF.

This clonotype was detected many times. V is TRBV7-2 and J is TRBJ2-7; D gene uncertain. This CDR3 comprises 13 residues. The ends were cut back, 3 bases at V and 3 bases at J, with 9 bases in the middle. Germline CDR1 SGHTA, CDR2 FQGNSA. CDR3 nucleotides: TGTGCCAGCAGCTTCTGGGGTGACTACGAGCAGTACTTC. This gives the protein CASSFWGDYEQYF.